One and the same sample provided the 17 T cell receptor beta chains below, sequenced in a study of blood T cell repertoires in COVID-19. Generated by immunoSEQ multiplex PCR, the TCRdb table keeps only in-frame clones and is missing some. This sample yields about 26,000 clones, of which 92% are seen a single time; around 2.8% belongs to the top ten. Sequenced: peripheral blood. The receptors come from a human donor in a cohort sampled during active COVID-19.

CDR3 sequence: CASSQERVSSGNTIYF. The DNA of the CDR3 is TGCGCCAGCAGCCAAGAGCGGGTGAGCTCTGGAAACACCATATATTTT. The chain is built from TRBV4-1 and TRBJ1-3; D unresolved. V lost 0 bases to trimming and J lost 0 bases, with 9 bases between them. Germline values: CDR1 MGHRA, CDR2 YSYEKL. This CDR3 contains 16 residues.

V gene TRBV28 combines with J gene TRBJ1-5, with a possible D match to TRBD1 (6 bases). Looked up from germline, CDR1 is MDHEN and CDR2 is SYDVKM. Trimming cost V 7 bases and J 5 bases, with 9 bases left between them. This CDR3 is built from 12 residues. The CDR3: CASTDRYQPQHF. The CDR3 DNA is TGTGCCAGCACCGACAGGTATCAGCCCCAGCATTTT.

This chain uses TRBV28 with TRBJ1-1; 9 bases are a match to TRBD1. The CDR3 totals 15 residues. The junction had 6 bases not matched to a gene; V was cut back by 5 bases and J by 2 bases. CDR1 and CDR2 from the germline V gene are MDHEN and SYDVKM. The CDR3 DNA reads TGTGCCAGCAGTCCCCAGGGACAGGGAAACACTGAAGCTTTCTTT. Translation: CASSPQGQGNTEAFF. Full variable domain (outside the CDR3, taken from reference TRBV28 and TRBJ1-1): DVKVTQSSRYLVKRTGEKVFLECVQDMDHENMFWYRQDPGLGLRLIYFSYDVKMKEKGDIPEGYSVSREKKERFSLILESASTNQTSMYLCASSPQGQGNTEAFFGQGTRLTVV.

A word on this clone: The germline gene is not matched at one end of the junction; a read error may be the cause. This sequence joins TRBV6-5 and TRBJ1-5; D remains unclear. The CDR3 has 13 amino acids. Germline-derived CDR1 and CDR2 are MNHEY and SVGAGI. The CDR3 DNA follows: TGTGCCAGCAGTTACTCGAGTACCTCCAACTTTGTTTTT. Its protein product is CASSYSSTSNFVF.

As DNA, the CDR3 is TGCGCCAGCAGCTTGGATTCCGACAGGGTGGGAGGCTACACCTTC. This codes for CASSLDSDRVGGYTF. This chain links TRBV5-1 with TRBJ1-2; the match to TRBD1 covers 7 bases. V dropped 0 bases and J dropped 8; count of bases not matched to a gene: 10. CDR1 and CDR2 (germline): SGHRS, YFSETQ. This CDR3 is 15 amino acids long.

This clone occurred once. The rearrangement uses TRBV14 and TRBJ2-1, with unresolved D. The V end lost 4 bases, the J end lost 12 bases, and 13 bases lay between the germline ends. CDR3 size: 12 residues. The germline V gene encodes CDR1 SGHDN and CDR2 FVKESK. CDR3 sequence (DNA): TGTGCCAGCAGCCCAGATTACAAGCGGCAGTTCTTC. Translating gives CASSPDYKRQFF.

V and J are TRBV6-2 or TRBV6-3 and TRBJ2-7; D might be TRBD1 (6 bases). Germline V gene lookup returns CDR1 MNHEY and CDR2 SVGEGT. This CDR3 comprises 15 residues. The V gene lost 5 bases and the J gene lost 2 bases, with 16 bases spanning the gap. The CDR3 DNA reads TGTGCCAGCAGTCTCCCCGACAGGTGGACCTACGAGCAGTACTTC. Protein sequence: CASSLPDRWTYEQYF.

V usage is TRBV19 and J usage is TRBJ1-2, with 7 bases aligning to TRBD1. V lost 1 base and J lost 4; bases outside the gene matches: 3. This CDR3 is 14 amino acids long. Germline-derived CDR1 and CDR2 are LNHDA and SQIVND (reference sequence). The CDR3 region is CASSIGQGGYGYTF. The CDR3 DNA reads as TGTGCCAGTAGTATAGGACAGGGTGGCTATGGCTACACCTTC.

The chain couples TRBV6-5 to TRBJ1-2; 10 bases fit TRBD1. This CDR3 comprises 15 residues. The V gene end was trimmed by 6 bases and the J gene end by 8 bases; junction bases not matched to a gene: 12. From germline, CDR1 is MNHEY and CDR2 SVGAGI. The CDR3 protein is CASRHSDRGSGGYTF. CDR3 nucleotides: TGTGCCAGCAGACACTCGGACAGGGGGTCGGGAGGCTACACCTTC.

This chain connects TRBV27 to TRBJ2-3; 8 bases are a match to TRBD2. CDR3 size: 16 residues. The J segment lost 3 bases and the V segment lost 2 bases, leaving 7 bases of the junction unmatched. The germline V gene encodes CDR1 MNHEY and CDR2 SMNVEV (reference sequence). Here the CDR3 reads CASSLLRGGPTDTQYF. The DNA of the CDR3 is TGTGCCAGCAGTTTACTACGGGGGGGCCCAACAGATACGCAGTATTTT.

The chain employs TRBV7-9 and TRBJ1-5; D remains unclear. Trimming cost V 5 bases and J 3 bases, with 11 bases left between them. CDR1 is SEHNR, CDR2 FQNEAQ, per germline (reference sequence). There are 14 residues in the CDR3. CDR3 amino acids: CASSQTQDNQPQHF. CDR3 sequence (DNA): TGTGCCAGCAGCCAAACACAAGACAATCAGCCCCAGCATTTT.

V is TRBV19 and J is TRBJ1-5; possible D gene TRBD1, 6 bases. Germline-derived CDR1 and CDR2 are LNHDA and SQIVND (reference sequence). The CDR3 runs to 15 residues. V was clipped by 3 bases and J by 0 bases, with 9 bases between them. The CDR3 reads CASSMPGDSNQPQHF. DNA of the CDR3: TGTGCCAGTAGTATGCCAGGGGATAGCAATCAGCCCCAGCATTTT.

The chain is built from TRBV19 and TRBJ2-3; 7 bases align to TRBD1. With V trimmed by 5 bases and J by 4 bases, 6 bases remained unmatched. Germline CDR1 LNHDA, CDR2 SQIVND (reference sequence). The CDR3 consists of 14 residues. The CDR3 reads CASSRGQFPDTQYF. Here the CDR3 DNA reads TGTGCCAGTAGTCGGGGACAGTTCCCAGATACGCAGTATTTT.

The genes are TRBV12-3 or TRBV12-4 and TRBJ1-4, with D unresolved. V gave up 6 bases and J gave up 8 bases, with 7 bases separating them. The CDR3 consists of 11 residues. The CDR3 sequence is CASRRVEKLFF. CDR3 sequence (DNA): TGTGCCAGCAGGCGGGTGGAAAAACTGTTTTTT.

This clone was seen more than once but under ten times. V usage is TRBV2 and J usage is TRBJ2-1, with D perhaps TRBD2 (6 bases). Between the trimmed V and J ends, which lost 9 bases and 5 bases, there was a span of 11 bases. Germline lookup yields CDR1 SNHLY and CDR2 FYNNEI. This CDR3 is 12 amino acids long. In DNA, the CDR3 is TGTGCCAGTGACCGGGAGAACAATGAGCAGTTCTTC. The encoded protein is CASDRENNEQFF.

This clone was picked up one time. CDR3 loop: CATSPQRSLFGNTIYF. CDR3 bases: TGTGCCACCAGCCCCCAAAGGAGCTTGTTTGGAAACACCATATATTTT. The V call is TRBV15, the J call TRBJ1-3; the D is unclear. V dropped 5 bases and J dropped 3 bases, with 17 bases sitting between them. There are 16 residues in the CDR3. Germline CDR1 is LNHNV and CDR2 is YYDKDF (reference sequence). The whole variable domain, remainder taken from reference TRBV15 and TRBJ1-3, is DAMVIQNPRYQVTQFGKPVTLSCSQTLNHNVMYWYQQKSSQAPKLLFHYYDKDFNNEADTPDNFQSRRPNTSFCFLDIRSPGLGDTAMYLCATSPQRSLFGNTIYFGEGSWLTVV.

There are a few counts of this clone. The CDR3 nucleotides are TGTGCCAGCAGCACGCCGGGACAGGGATACTATGGCTACACCTTC. Encoded protein: CASSTPGQGYYGYTF. The chain carries TRBV7-9 and TRBJ1-2, with TRBD1 matching over 9 bases. CDR3 length: 15 amino acids. The J segment lost 3 bases and the V segment lost 5 bases, leaving 7 bases of the junction unmatched. Germline V gene lookup returns CDR1 SEHNR and CDR2 FQNEAQ (reference sequence).